Below, 8 T cell receptor beta chains from the same sample are listed, as sequenced in a study of OX40 agonist ivuxolimab in advanced cancers. Only in-frame clones appear in the TCRdb table, and some are missing; sequencing was by immunoSEQ multiplex PCR. The repertoire consists of approximately 79,000 clones, with around 93% occurring once and the leading ten covering about 9.4%. Material: CD4+ or CD8+ T cells sorted from blood, obtained in a trial of the OX40 agonist ivuxolimab. These receptors all come from an adult with an advanced solid tumor such as melanoma, head and neck, liver or kidney cancer.

CDR3 amino acids: CASSLAGPRGDTQYF. CDR3 DNA: TGCGCCAGCAGCTTGGCGGGGCCCCGCGGAGATACGCAGTATTTT. The chain employs TRBV5-1 and TRBJ2-3; D may be TRBD1 or TRBD2 (5 bases each). Germline CDR1 and CDR2: SGHRS and YFSETQ. The CDR3 runs 15 residues. V lost 0 bases to trimming and J lost 5 bases, with 13 bases between them.

This chain connects TRBV19 to TRBJ1-1, with D perhaps TRBD1 (6 bases). CDR3 size: 12 residues. The germline V gene encodes CDR1 LNHDA and CDR2 SQIVND (reference sequence). The V end was cut by 8 bases, the J end by 5 bases, with 12 bases between. The CDR3 here is CASREGGTEAFF. In nucleotides, the CDR3 is TGTGCCAGTCGGGAGGGGGGGACTGAAGCTTTCTTT. Full variable domain (rest looked up from reference TRBV19 and TRBJ1-1): DGGITQSPKYLFRKEGQNVTLSCEQNLNHDAMYWYRQDPGQGLRLIYYSQIVNDFQKGDIAEGYSVSREKKESFPLTVTSAQKNPTAFYLCASREGGTEAFFGQGTRLTVV.

The CDR3 bases are TGTGCCAGCAGTTACTCCGGCGGGGAGGGAGAAAAACTGTTTTTT. This sequence encodes CASSYSGGEGEKLFF. The V and J genes are TRBV6-5 and TRBJ1-4; no clear D. Germline V gene lookup returns CDR1 MNHEY and CDR2 SVGAGI. V was clipped by 0 bases and J by 8 bases, with 13 bases between them. CDR3 length equals 15 residues.

The chain has TRBV7-7 and TRBJ2-5, with D possibly TRBD2 on 5 matching bases. The CDR3 sequence is 15 residues long. V was trimmed by 3 bases and J by 2 bases, leaving 13 bases between them. Germline V gene data show CDR1 as SSHAT and CDR2 as FNYEAQ (reference sequence). CDR3 DNA: TGTGCCAGCAGCTTGGCAGCGGCGAATCAAGAGACCCAGTACTTC. Translating it yields CASSLAAANQETQYF.

In DNA form, the CDR3 reads TGTGCCAGCAGCCCCCGCGGGAGCGATGAGCAGTTCTTC. Its translation: CASSPRGSDEQFF. The gene calls are TRBV13 and TRBJ2-1; TRBD2 matches at 7 bases. Losses at the gene ends were 5 bases for V and 8 bases for J; bases not matched to a gene: 6. CDR1 and CDR2 (germline): PRHDT, FYEKMQ (reference sequence). The CDR3 contains 13 residues.

This chain links TRBV9 with TRBJ1-3, with a possible D match to TRBD1 (5 bases). V was cut by 2 bases and J by 0 bases, with 15 bases left in between. CDR1 is SGDLS and CDR2 is YYNGEE in the germline V gene. The CDR3 runs to 17 residues. CDR3 residues: CASSVPRDPSSGNTIYF. The DNA for the CDR3 is TGTGCCAGCAGCGTCCCCAGGGACCCAAGCTCTGGAAACACCATATATTTT. Drawing the rest from reference TRBV9 and TRBJ1-3, the complete variable domain is DSGVTQTPKHLITATGQRVTLRCSPRSGDLSVYWYQQSLDQGLQFLIQYYNGEERAKGNILERFSAQQFPDLHSELNLSSLELGDSALYFCASSVPRDPSSGNTIYFGEGSWLTVV.

This chain joins TRBV11-2 and TRBJ2-7; perhaps TRBD1 as D (5 bases). The CDR3 length is 14 residues. Germline CDR1 SGHAT, CDR2 FQNNGV. Trimming removed 5 bases from V and 4 bases from J, with 15 bases in between. In nucleotides, the CDR3 is TGTGCCAGCAGCACAGGAGTTTCACAATACGAGCAGTACTTC. Residues: CASSTGVSQYEQYF.

This chain uses TRBV27 with TRBJ1-1, with D possibly matching TRBD1 (6 bases). Germline V CDR1 and CDR2: MNHEY, SMNVEV (reference sequence). V lost 3 bases to trimming and J lost 3 bases, with 14 bases between them. The CDR3 totals 15 residues. Here the CDR3 reads CASSLQAWGHTEAFF. In DNA, the CDR3 is TGTGCCAGCAGTTTGCAGGCCTGGGGGCACACTGAAGCTTTCTTT.